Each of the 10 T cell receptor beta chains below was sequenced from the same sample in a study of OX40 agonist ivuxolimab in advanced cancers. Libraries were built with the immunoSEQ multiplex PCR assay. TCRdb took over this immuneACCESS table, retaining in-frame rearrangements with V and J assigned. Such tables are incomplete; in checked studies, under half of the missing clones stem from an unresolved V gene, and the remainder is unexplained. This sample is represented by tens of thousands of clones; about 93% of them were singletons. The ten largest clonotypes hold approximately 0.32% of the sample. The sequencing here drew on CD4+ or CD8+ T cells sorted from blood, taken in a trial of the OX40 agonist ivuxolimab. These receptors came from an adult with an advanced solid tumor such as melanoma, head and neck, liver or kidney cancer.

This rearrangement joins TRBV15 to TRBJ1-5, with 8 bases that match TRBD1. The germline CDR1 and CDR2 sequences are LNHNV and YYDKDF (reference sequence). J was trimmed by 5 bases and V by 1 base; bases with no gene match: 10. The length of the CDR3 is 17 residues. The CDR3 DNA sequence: TGTGCCACCAGCAGAGGCACAGGGGGTTCCTCGGATCAGCCCCAGCATTTT. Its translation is CATSRGTGGSSDQPQHF.

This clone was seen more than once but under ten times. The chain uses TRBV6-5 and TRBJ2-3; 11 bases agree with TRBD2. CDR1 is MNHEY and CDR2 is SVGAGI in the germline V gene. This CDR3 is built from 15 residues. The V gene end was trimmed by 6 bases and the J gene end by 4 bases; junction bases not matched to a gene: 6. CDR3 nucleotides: TGTGCCAGCAGCCGTAGCGGGGGGGCCCCAGATACGCAGTATTTT. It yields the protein CASSRSGGAPDTQYF.

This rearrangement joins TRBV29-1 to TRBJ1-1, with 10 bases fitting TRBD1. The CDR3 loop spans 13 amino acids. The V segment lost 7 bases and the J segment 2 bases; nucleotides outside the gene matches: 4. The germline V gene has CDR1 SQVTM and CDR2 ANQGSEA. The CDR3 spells CSAVTGGNTEAFF. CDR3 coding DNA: TGCAGCGCTGTGACAGGGGGCAACACTGAAGCTTTCTTT.

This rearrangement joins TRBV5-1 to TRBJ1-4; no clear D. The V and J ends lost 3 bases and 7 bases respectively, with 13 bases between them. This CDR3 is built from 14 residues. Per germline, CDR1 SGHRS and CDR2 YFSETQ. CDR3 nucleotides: TGCGCCAGCAGCTCGGATGCGGGTGTTGAAAAACTGTTTTTT. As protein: CASSSDAGVEKLFF.

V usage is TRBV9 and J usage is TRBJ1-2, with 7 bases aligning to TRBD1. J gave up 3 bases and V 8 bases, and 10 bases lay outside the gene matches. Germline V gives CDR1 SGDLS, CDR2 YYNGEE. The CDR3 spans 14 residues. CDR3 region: CASNPQGIDYGYTF. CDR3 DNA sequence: TGTGCCAGTAACCCACAGGGGATAGACTATGGCTACACCTTC. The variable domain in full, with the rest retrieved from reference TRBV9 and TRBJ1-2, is DSGVTQTPKHLITATGQRVTLRCSPRSGDLSVYWYQQSLDQGLQFLIQYYNGEERAKGNILERFSAQQFPDLHSELNLSSLELGDSALYFCASNPQGIDYGYTFGSGTRLTVV.

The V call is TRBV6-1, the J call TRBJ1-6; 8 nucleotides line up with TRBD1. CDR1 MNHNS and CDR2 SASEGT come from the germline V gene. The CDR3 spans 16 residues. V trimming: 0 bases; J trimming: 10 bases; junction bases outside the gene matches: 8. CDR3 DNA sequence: TGTGCCAGCAGTGAAGCTATACAGGGGGTGTACTCACCCCTCCACTTT. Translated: CASSEAIQGVYSPLHF.

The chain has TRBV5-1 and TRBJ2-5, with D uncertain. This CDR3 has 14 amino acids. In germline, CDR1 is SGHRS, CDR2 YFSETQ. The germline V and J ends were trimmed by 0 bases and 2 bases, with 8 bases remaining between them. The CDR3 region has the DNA TGCGCCAGCAGCTTGGATACAGAACAAGAGACCCAGTACTTC. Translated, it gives CASSLDTEQETQYF.

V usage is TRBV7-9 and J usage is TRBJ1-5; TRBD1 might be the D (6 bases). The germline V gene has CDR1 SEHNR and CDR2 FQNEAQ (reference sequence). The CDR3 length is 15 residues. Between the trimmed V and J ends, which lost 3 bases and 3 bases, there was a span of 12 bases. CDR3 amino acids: CASSFDQGPNQPQHF. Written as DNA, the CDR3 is TGTGCCAGCAGCTTTGACCAGGGGCCCAATCAGCCCCAGCATTTT.

Here the CDR3 reads CASSPGLAGGPEDTQYF. CDR3 DNA: TGTGCCAGCAGCCCAGGACTAGCGGGAGGGCCGGAAGATACGCAGTATTTT. V gene TRBV7-7 combines with J gene TRBJ2-3, with TRBD2 matching 15 bases. The CDR3 covers 17 residues. The germline V gene encodes CDR1 SSHAT and CDR2 FNYEAQ (reference sequence). V gave up 5 bases and J gave up 5 bases; unmatched junction bases: 8.

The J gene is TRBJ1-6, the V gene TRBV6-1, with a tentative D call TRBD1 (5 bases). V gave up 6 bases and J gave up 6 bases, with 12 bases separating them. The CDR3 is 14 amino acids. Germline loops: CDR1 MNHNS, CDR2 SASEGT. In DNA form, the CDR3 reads TGTGCCAGCAGAGCAGGGAGGGTTAATTCACCCCTCCACTTT. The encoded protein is CASRAGRVNSPLHF.